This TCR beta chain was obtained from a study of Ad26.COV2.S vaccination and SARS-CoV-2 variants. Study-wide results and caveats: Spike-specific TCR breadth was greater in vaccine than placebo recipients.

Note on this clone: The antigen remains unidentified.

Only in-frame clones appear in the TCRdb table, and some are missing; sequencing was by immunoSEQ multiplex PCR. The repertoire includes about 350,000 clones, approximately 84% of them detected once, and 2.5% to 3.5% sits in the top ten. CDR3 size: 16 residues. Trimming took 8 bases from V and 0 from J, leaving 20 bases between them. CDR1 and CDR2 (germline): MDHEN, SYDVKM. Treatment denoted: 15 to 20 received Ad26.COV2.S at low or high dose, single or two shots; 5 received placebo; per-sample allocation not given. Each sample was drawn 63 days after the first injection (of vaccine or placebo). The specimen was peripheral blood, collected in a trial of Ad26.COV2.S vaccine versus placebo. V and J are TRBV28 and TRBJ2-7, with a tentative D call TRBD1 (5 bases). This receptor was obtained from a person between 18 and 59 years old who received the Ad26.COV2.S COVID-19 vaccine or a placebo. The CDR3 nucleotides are TGTGCCAGCGGAAGTCCGGCAGGACACCTCTCCTACGAGCAGTACTTC. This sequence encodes CASGSPAGHLSYEQYF.